This T cell receptor (beta chain) is drawn from a study of CD4 T cells in relation to SARS-CoV-2 and coronaviruses. Findings and caveats of the study: This crossreactivity analysis covered spike protein alone, no other viral proteins.

Naive and memory CD4+ T cells were separated from cryopreserved PBMCs. Turning to this clone: No antigen is known for it.

Sequenced by immunoSEQ multiplex PCR; TCRdb stores in-frame clones only, minus some. The sample lists about 56,000 clones, about 90% occurring once. This CDR3 spans 15 amino acids. Trimming left V 4 bases short and J 2 bases short, with 13 bases between. Germline CDR1 and CDR2: SGHRS and YFSETQ. The sample was naive CD4+ T cells from PBMCs. Subset given: naive CD4+ T cells isolated by negative enrichment. This chain uses TRBV5-1 with TRBJ2-1, with D maybe TRBD1 (5 bases). This clonotype was sampled from an adult with COVID-19. The CDR3 sequence: CASSTTQGAYNEQFF. The DNA of the CDR3 is TGCGCCAGCAGCACGACCCAGGGTGCCTACAATGAGCAGTTCTTC.